A selection of T cell receptor beta chains follows, all from one sample in a study of post-analysis software for immune sequencing data. Each CDR3 protein gets one entry after TCRdb re-called the PCR reads with MiXCR. This sample has roughly 650,000 distinct CDR3 sequences, with more than 50% found just once. Sequenced material: blood. The receptors stem from a girl aged 2-10 years with multiple sclerosis. The CDR3 runs from the conserved cysteine through the conserved F or W. The D gene is left open where the match is weak. Part of the rows lack a size; the others show once, few, many or a class for expanded clones.

TRBV20-1	TRBD1	13	NA	TRBJ2-4	TGCAGTGCTAGGTGGGACAGGGGGCGGGAGCAGTACTTC	CSARWDRGREQYF
TRBV7-9	NA	14	few	TRBJ1-2	TGTGCCAGCAGCTTAGCTGAGGGAGCGCATGGCTACACCTTC	CASSLAEGAHGYTF
TRBV29-1	TRBD1	17	NA	TRBJ2-2	TGCAGCGTTGAAGACTCCCGAGGACAGGGAGTGACCGGGGAGCTGTTTTTT	CSVEDSRGQGVTGELFF
TRBV13	TRBD2	17	NA	TRBJ2-7	TGTGCCAGCAGCTCCGGGACTAGCAGGGTGAAAGGCTACGAGCAGTACTTC	CASSSGTSRVKGYEQYF
TRBV7-2	TRBD1	12	NA	TRBJ2-1	TGTGCCAGCAGCTTATCGGACAGGGAGCAGTTCTTC	CASSLSDREQFF
TRBV6-5	NA	14	NA	TRBJ2-5	TGTGCCAGCAGCTACAGGCAGCTAAAAGAGACCCAGTACTTC	CASSYRQLKETQYF
TRBV15	NA	12	NA	TRBJ1-2	TGTGCCACCAGCAGAGAGACCGATGGCTACACCTTC	CATSRETDGYTF
TRBV20-1	TRBD1	12	NA	TRBJ1-4	TGCAGTGCTAGGACCGGACAGGGGCAGGTGTTTTTT	CSARTGQGQVFF
TRBV5-1	TRBD2	16	NA	TRBJ2-5	TGCGCCAGCAGGGCGCGACTAGCGGGAGGGCCCAAGACCCAGTACTTC	CASRARLAGGPKTQYF
TRBV20-1	TRBD2	16	NA	TRBJ2-1	TGCAGTGCTCCTCGACTAGCGGGAGGGGACTACAATGAGCAGTTCTTC	CSAPRLAGGDYNEQFF
TRBV27	NA	15	NA	TRBJ2-4	TGTGCCAGCAGGGAAAGGGTGCTAGCCAAAAACATTCAGTACTTC	CASRERVLAKNIQYF
TRBV15	NA	15	NA	TRBJ1-2	TGTGCCACCAGCAGAGAGCCACCCCGGGGGGACGGCTACACCTTC	CATSREPPRGDGYTF
TRBV5-5	NA	15	NA	TRBJ2-1	TGTGCCAGCAGCCCCCGGGGCGGGGCGTTGGAGACCCAGTTCTTC	CASSPRGGALETQFF
TRBV20-1	NA	17	NA	TRBJ1-1	TGCAGTGCTAGAAACACGGGATCTCTCTTTATGAACACTGAAGCTTTCTTT	CSARNTGSLFMNTEAFF
TRBV11-2	TRBD1	16	NA	TRBJ2-3	TGTGCCAGCAGCCCCATCGGACAGGGGGACACAGATACGCAGTATTTT	CASSPIGQGDTDTQYF
TRBV5-1	NA	15	few	TRBJ2-1	TGCGCCAGCAGCTCGGACGGTGCTGCGTCATTTGAGCAGTTCTTC	CASSSDGAASFEQFF
TRBV20-1	NA	12	once	TRBJ2-3	TGCAGTGCTGGGCGCGGCACAGATACGCAGTATTTT	CSAGRGTDTQYF
TRBV10-3	NA	16	NA	TRBJ2-7	TGTGCCATCAGTGCTGGGCCGGGCCGTGGGGCTCACGAGCAGTACTTC	CAISAGPGRGAHEQYF
TRBV6-6	TRBD1	14	NA	TRBJ1-1	TGTGCCAGCAGTTCTGGACAGGGAGGGACTGAAGCTTTCTTT	CASSSGQGGTEAFF
TRBV29-1	NA	11	NA	TRBJ2-7	TGCAGCGTTGTATGGCTAGTCGAGCAGTACTTC	CSVVWLVEQYF
TRBV27	NA	14	few	TRBJ1-5	TGTGCCAGCAGTTTGGGGGGCGCGGCTCAGCCCCAGCATTTT	CASSLGGAAQPQHF
TRBV7-9	TRBD1	15	NA	TRBJ1-2	TGTGCCAGCAGCTATCAACCAGGGGGTCACTATGGCTACACCTTC	CASSYQPGGHYGYTF
TRBV29-1	NA	15	once	TRBJ2-1	TGCAGCGTTGAAGATCAACGGAGCTCCTACAATGAGCAGTTCTTC	CSVEDQRSSYNEQFF
TRBV7-2	NA	13	NA	TRBJ1-2	TGTGCCAGCAGACTAAGGGAAGCCCATGGCTACACCTTC	CASRLREAHGYTF
TRBV5-1	NA	16	NA	TRBJ2-3	TGCGCCAGCAAACTCCTTGACAGTCACTTCACAGATACGCAGTATTTT	CASKLLDSHFTDTQYF
TRBV7-6	NA	16	NA	TRBJ2-3	TGTGCCAGCAGCTTGGATGGGCTAGCTAACACAGATACGCGGTATTTT	CASSLDGLANTDTRYF
TRBV3-1	NA	15	NA	TRBJ2-1	TGTGCCAGCAGCCAAGGGACTACAGCCTACAATGAGCAGTTCTTC	CASSQGTTAYNEQFF
TRBV11-2	TRBD2	16	NA	TRBJ2-5	TGTGCCAGCAGCTCCGGGACTAGCGGTTCCCAAGAGACCCAGTACTTC	CASSSGTSGSQETQYF
TRBV6-4	TRBD2	13	NA	TRBJ2-3	TGTGCCAGCTCATGGACTAGGGCAGATACGCAGTATTTT	CASSWTRADTQYF
TRBV6-5	NA	13	few	TRBJ1-2	TGTGCCAGCAGCCCCGCGAGGGTTCCGAGGTACACCTTC	CASSPARVPRYTF
TRBV20-1	NA	14	NA	TRBJ2-5	TGCAGTGCTAGAGCAGGGACCACTAGGGAGACCCAGTACTTC	CSARAGTTRETQYF
TRBV10-3	NA	16	NA	TRBJ2-3	TGTGCCATCAGTGAGTCGGGCCCGAGGAGCACAGATACGCAGTATTTT	CAISESGPRSTDTQYF
TRBV6-5	TRBD2	17	NA	TRBJ2-1	TGTGCCAGCAGTTACTCCCCGACTAGCGGTATCTACAATGAGCAGTTCTTC	CASSYSPTSGIYNEQFF
TRBV5-6	NA	14	NA	TRBJ2-7	TGTGCCAGCACTCCTGGGTGGGAGTCCTACGAGCAGTACTTC	CASTPGWESYEQYF
TRBV21-1	NA	19	NA	TRBJ2-7	TGTGCCAGCAGCAGAACTAGCGGGGCAACCGACTCTAAATCCTACGAGCAGTACTTC	CASSRTSGATDSKSYEQYF
TRBV6-5	NA	15	NA	TRBJ2-5	TGTGCCAGCAGTTCCCCGGCGGTAGACGGAGAAACCCAGTACTTC	CASSSPAVDGETQYF
TRBV10-3	TRBD1	16	NA	TRBJ2-6	TGTGCTAGCCGGGGACAGGGGGCTTCGGGGGCCAACGTCCTGACTTTC	CASRGQGASGANVLTF
TRBV5-1	NA	13	many	TRBJ1-2	TGCGCCAGCAGCTTGGACAGGGACTATGGCTACACCTTC	CASSLDRDYGYTF
TRBV7-3	TRBD1	15	NA	TRBJ1-1	TGTGCCAGCAGCCCGACCGGCACAGGGGGCGCTGAAGCTTTCTTT	CASSPTGTGGAEAFF
TRBV9	NA	15	NA	TRBJ2-3	TGTGCCAGCAGCGTAGAGGAGCGAGGCACAGATACGCAGTATTTT	CASSVEERGTDTQYF
TRBV10-3	NA	13	NA	TRBJ2-5	TGTGCCATCGGCTTGGGTCCGGCGGAGACCCAGTACTTC	CAIGLGPAETQYF
TRBV15	NA	13	once	TRBJ2-3	TGTGCCACCAGCAGCGGGCCCCCAGATACGCAGTATTTT	CATSSGPPDTQYF
TRBV5-4	TRBD1	14	NA	TRBJ1-2	TGTGCCAGCAGCCTGGTGGGACAGGGCGTAGGCTACACCTTC	CASSLVGQGVGYTF
TRBV7-2	NA	14	NA	TRBJ2-7	TGTGCCAGCAGCTTAGCGCCAGGCTCCTACGAGCAGTACTTC	CASSLAPGSYEQYF
TRBV20-1	TRBD2	16	few	TRBJ2-5	TGCAGTGCTAAGGGTAGCGGGGGAGCCTTCCAAGAGACCCAGTACTTC	CSAKGSGGAFQETQYF
TRBV12-3/TRBV12-4	NA	15	few	TRBJ2-5	TGTGCCAGCAGTTTAGTGCCCACTAGCCGGGAGACCCAGTACTTC	CASSLVPTSRETQYF
TRBV7-9	NA	16	NA	TRBJ2-1	TGTGCCAGCAGTTCCCCGTCCGGCCAGGAGTACAATGAGCAGTTCTTC	CASSSPSGQEYNEQFF
TRBV20-1	NA	13	NA	TRBJ2-5	TGCAGTGCTGAAGGTGGCGGGCAAGAGACCCAGTACTTC	CSAEGGGQETQYF
TRBV10-3	TRBD2	16	few	TRBJ2-1	TGTGCCATCAGTGAGTTGGGACTAGATCATGGCAATGAGCAGTTCTTC	CAISELGLDHGNEQFF
TRBV30	TRBD1	13	NA	TRBJ1-2	TGTGCCTGGAGAAGGGACAGACCCTATGGCTACACCTTC	CAWRRDRPYGYTF
TRBV20-1	TRBD2	15	few	TRBJ2-7	TGCAGTGCTAGAGATCCGGGAGGATTCTCCTACGAGCAGTACTTC	CSARDPGGFSYEQYF
TRBV2	NA	13	NA	TRBJ2-1	TGTGCCACCGGCCCGGGACGCCACAATGAGCAGTTCTTC	CATGPGRHNEQFF
TRBV20-1	NA	18	NA	TRBJ2-3	TGCAGTGCCAGAGTGGGGGAACGGGGCGGGGGCCACCCAGATACGCAGTATTTT	CSARVGERGGGHPDTQYF